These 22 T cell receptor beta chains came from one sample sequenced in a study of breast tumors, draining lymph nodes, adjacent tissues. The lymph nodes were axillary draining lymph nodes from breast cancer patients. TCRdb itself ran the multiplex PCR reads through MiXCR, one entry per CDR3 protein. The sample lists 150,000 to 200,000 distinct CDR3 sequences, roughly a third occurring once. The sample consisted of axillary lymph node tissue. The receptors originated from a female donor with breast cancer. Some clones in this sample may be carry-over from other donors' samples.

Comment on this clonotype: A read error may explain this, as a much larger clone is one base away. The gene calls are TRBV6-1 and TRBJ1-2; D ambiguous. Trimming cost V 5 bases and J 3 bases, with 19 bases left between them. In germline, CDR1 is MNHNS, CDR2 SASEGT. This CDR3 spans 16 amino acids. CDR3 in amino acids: CASSQEPGLKDYGYTF. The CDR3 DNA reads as TGTGCCAGCAGTCAAGAACCCGGGCTCAAGGACTATGGCTACACCTTC.

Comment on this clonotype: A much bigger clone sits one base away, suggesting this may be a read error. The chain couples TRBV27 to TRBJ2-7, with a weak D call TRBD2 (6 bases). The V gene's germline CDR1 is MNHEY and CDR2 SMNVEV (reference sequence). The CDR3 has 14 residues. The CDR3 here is CASSPLAAAYERYF. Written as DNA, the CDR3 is TGTGCCAGCAGTCCATTAGCGGCAGCCTACGAGCGGTACTTC.

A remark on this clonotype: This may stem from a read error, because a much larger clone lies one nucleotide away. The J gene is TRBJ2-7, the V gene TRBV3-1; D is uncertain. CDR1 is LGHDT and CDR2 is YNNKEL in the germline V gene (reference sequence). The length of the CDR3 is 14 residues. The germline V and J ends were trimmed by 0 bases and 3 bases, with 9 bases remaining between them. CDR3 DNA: TGTGCCAGCAGCCAAGATTCTGGCGGCTACGAGCAGTACTTC. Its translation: CASSQDSGGYEQYF.

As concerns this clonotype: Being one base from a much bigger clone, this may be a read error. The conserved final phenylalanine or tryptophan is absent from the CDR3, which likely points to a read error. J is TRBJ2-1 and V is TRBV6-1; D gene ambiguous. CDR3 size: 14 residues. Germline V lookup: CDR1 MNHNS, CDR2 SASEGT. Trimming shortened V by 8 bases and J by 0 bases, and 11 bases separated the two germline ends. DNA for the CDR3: TGTGCCAGCCAAAGGGTACCCTCCTACAATGAGCAGTTCTCC. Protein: CASQRVPSYNEQFS.

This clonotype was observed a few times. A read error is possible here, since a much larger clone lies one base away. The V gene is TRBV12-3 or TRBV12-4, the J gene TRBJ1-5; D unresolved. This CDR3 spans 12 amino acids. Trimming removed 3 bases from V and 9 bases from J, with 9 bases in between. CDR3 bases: TGTGCCAGCAGTTTCGCGGGTCTGCCCCAGCATTTT. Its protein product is CASSFAGLPQHF.

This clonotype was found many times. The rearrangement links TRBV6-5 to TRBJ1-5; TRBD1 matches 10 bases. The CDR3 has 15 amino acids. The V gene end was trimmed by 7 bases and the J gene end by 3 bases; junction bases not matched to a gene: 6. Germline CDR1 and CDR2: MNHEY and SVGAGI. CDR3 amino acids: CASKGGQGLNQPQHF. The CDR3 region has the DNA TGTGCCAGCAAAGGGGGACAGGGGCTCAATCAGCCCCAGCATTTT.

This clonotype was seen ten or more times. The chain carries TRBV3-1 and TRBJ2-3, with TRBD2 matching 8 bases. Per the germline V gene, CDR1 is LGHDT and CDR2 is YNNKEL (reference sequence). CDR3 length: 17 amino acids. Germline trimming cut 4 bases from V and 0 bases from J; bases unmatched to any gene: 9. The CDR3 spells CASSPALAGSSTDTQYF. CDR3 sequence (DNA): TGTGCCAGCAGCCCCGCTTTAGCGGGATCTAGCACAGATACGCAGTATTTT.

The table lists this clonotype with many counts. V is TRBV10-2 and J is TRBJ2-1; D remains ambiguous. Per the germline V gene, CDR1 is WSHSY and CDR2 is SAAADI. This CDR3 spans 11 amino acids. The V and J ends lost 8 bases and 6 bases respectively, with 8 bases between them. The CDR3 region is CASSLRNEQFF. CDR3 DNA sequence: TGCGCCAGCTCTCTTCGCAATGAGCAGTTCTTC.

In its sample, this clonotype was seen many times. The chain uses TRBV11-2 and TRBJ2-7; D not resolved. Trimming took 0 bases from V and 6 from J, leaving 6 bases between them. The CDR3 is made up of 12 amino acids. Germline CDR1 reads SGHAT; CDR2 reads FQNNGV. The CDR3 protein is CASSLDAGEQYF. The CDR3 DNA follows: TGTGCCAGCAGCTTAGATGCCGGCGAGCAGTACTTC.

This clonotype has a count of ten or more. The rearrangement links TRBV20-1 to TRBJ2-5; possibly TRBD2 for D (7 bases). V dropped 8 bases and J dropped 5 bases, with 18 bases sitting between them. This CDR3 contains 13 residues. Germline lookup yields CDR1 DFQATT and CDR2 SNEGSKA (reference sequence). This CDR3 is CSPLGGVGETQYF. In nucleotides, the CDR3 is TGCAGTCCTTTAGGGGGGGTGGGGGAGACCCAGTACTTC.

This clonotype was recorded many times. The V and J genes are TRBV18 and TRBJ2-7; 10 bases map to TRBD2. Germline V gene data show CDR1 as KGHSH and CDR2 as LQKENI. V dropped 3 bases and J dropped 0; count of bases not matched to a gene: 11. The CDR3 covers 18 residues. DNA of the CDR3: TGTGCCAGCTCACCCGTAGTCCTAGCGGGGGCCCGCTCCTACGAGCAGTACTTC. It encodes CASSPVVLAGARSYEQYF. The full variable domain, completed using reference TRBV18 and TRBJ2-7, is NAGVMQNPRHLVRRRGQEARLRCSPMKGHSHVYWYRQLPEEGLKFMVYLQKENIIDESGMPKERFSAEFPKEGPSILRIQQVVRGDSAAYFCASSPVVLAGARSYEQYFGPGTRLTVT.

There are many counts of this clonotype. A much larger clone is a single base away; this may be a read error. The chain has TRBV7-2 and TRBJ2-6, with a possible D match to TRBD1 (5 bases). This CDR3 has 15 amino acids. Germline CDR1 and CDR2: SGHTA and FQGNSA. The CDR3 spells CASSLDSSGANVLPF. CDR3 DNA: TGTGCCAGCAGCTTAGATTCGTCTGGGGCCAACGTCCTGCCTTTC.

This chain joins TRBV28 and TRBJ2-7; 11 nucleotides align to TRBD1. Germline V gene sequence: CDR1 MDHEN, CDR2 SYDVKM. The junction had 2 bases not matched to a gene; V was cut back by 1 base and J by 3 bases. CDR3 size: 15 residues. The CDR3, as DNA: TGTGCCAGCAGTTTATTGGGACAGGGGGACTACGAGCAGTACTTC. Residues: CASSLLGQGDYEQYF. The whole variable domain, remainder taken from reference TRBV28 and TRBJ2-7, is DVKVTQSSRYLVKRTGEKVFLECVQDMDHENMFWYRQDPGLGLRLIYFSYDVKMKEKGDIPEGYSVSREKKERFSLILESASTNQTSMYLCASSLLGQGDYEQYFGPGTRLTVT.

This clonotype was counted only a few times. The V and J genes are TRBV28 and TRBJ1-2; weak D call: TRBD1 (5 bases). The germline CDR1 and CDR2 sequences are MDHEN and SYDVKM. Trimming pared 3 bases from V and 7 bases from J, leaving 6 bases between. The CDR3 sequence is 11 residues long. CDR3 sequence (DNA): TGTGCCAGCAGTTTGGGGGTTGGCTACACCTTC. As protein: CASSLGVGYTF.

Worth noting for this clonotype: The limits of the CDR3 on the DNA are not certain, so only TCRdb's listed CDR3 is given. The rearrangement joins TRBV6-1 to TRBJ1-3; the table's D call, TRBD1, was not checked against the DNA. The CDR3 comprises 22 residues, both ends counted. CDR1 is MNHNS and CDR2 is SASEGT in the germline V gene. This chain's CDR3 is CASSPGQGASYEQYFGPGTIYF.

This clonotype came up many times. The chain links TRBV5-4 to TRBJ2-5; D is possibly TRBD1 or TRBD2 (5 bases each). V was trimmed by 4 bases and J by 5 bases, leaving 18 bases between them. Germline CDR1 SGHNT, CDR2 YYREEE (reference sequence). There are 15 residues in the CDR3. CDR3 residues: CASSGAGSQPETQYF. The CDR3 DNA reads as TGTGCCAGCAGCGGGGCGGGCTCGCAGCCGGAGACCCAGTACTTC.

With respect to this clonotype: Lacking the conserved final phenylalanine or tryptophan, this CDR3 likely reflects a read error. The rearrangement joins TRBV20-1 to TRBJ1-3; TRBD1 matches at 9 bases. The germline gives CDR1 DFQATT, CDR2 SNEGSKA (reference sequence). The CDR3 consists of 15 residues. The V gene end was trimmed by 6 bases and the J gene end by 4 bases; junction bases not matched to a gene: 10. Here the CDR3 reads CSATPGTGWGNTIYP. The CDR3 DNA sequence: TGCAGTGCGACTCCCGGGACAGGGTGGGGAAACACCATATATCCT.

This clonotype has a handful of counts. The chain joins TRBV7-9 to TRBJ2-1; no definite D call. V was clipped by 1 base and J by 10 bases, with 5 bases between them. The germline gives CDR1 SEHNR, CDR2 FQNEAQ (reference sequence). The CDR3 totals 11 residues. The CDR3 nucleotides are TGTGCCAGCAGCTTAGAAGTCGAGCAGTTCTTC. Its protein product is CASSLEVEQFF.

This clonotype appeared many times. The CDR3 sequence is CASNSPRTGRGFGYTF. The CDR3 bases are TGTGCCAGCAACTCCCCCCGGACAGGGAGGGGATTTGGCTACACCTTC. V is TRBV28 and J is TRBJ1-2; 8 bases match TRBD1. The germline V gene encodes CDR1 MDHEN and CDR2 SYDVKM. After removal of 7 bases from V and 7 bases from J, the junction contained 17 bases not matched to a gene. The CDR3 length is 16 residues.

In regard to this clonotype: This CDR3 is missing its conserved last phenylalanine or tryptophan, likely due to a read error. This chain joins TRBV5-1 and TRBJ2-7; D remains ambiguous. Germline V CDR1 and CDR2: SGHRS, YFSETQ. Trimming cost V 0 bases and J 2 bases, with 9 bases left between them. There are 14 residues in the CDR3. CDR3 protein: CASSLATYPYEQYS. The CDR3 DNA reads TGCGCCAGCAGCTTGGCGACGTATCCCTACGAGCAGTACTCC.

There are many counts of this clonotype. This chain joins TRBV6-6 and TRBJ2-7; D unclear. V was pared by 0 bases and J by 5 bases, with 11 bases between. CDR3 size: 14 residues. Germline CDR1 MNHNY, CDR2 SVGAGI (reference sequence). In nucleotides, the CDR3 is TGTGCCAGCAGTTACTCAGGGTTCGGCGACGAGCAGTACTTC. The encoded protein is CASSYSGFGDEQYF.

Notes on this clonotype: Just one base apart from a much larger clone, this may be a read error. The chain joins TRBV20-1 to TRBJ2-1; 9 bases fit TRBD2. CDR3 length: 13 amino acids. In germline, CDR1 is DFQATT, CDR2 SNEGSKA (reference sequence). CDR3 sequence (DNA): TGCAGTGCCCCGGGACTAGCCATCAATGCGCAGTTCTTC. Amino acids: CSAPGLAINAQFF.